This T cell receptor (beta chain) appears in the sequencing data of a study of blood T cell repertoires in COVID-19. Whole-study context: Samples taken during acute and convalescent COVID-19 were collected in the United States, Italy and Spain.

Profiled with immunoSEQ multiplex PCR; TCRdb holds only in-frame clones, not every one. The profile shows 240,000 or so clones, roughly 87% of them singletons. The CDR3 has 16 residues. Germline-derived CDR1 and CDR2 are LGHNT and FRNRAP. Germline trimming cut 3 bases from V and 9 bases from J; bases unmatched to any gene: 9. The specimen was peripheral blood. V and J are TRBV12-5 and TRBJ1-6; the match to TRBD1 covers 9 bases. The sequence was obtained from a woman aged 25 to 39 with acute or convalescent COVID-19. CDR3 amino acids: CASGLAGQGGVSPLHF. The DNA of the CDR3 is TGTGCTAGTGGTTTAGCGGGACAGGGTGGTGTTTCACCCCTCCACTTT.